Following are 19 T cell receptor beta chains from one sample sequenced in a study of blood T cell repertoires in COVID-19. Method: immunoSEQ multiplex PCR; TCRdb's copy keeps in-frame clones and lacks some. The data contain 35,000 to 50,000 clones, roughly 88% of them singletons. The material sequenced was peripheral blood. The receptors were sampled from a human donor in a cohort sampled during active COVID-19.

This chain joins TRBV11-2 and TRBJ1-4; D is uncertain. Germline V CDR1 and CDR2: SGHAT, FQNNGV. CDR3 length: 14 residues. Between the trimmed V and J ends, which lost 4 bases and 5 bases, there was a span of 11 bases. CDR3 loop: CASSSIAGNEKLFF. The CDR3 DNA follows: TGTGCCAGCAGCTCTATAGCTGGGAATGAAAAACTGTTTTTT.

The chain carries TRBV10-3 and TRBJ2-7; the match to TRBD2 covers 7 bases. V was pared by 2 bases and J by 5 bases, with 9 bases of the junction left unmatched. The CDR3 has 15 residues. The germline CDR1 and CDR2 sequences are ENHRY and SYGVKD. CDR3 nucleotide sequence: TGTGCCATCAGTGAGACCGGGGTAGCGGGCCACGAGCAGTACTTC. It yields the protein CAISETGVAGHEQYF.

The CDR3, as DNA: TGTGCCAGCAGCTTATCCCCTGCTAGCGGGGGGTCCGGGGAGCTGTTTTTT. It encodes CASSLSPASGGSGELFF. V and J are TRBV7-9 and TRBJ2-2; 11 bases line up with TRBD2. The V gene end was trimmed by 2 bases and the J gene end by 6 bases; junction bases not matched to a gene: 8. CDR3 length: 17 amino acids. CDR1 is SEHNR and CDR2 is FQNEAQ in the germline V gene (reference sequence).

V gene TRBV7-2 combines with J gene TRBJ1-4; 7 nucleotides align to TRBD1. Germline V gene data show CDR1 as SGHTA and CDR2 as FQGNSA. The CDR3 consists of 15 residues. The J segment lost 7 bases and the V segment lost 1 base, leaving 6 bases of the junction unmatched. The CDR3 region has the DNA TGTGCCAGCAGCTTAGGGGACAGTCGCACTGAAAAACTGTTTTTT. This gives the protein CASSLGDSRTEKLFF. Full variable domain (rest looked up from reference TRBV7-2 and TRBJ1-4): GAGVSQSPSNKVTEKGKDVELRCDPISGHTALYWYRQSLGQGLEFLIYFQGNSAPDKSGLPSDRFSAERTGGSVSTLTIQRTQQEDSAVYLCASSLGDSRTEKLFFGSGTQLSVL.

CDR3 DNA: TGTGCCAGCACAACGGGAGGAAACACTGAAGCTTTCTTT. Translation gives CASTTGGNTEAFF. The chain employs TRBV2 and TRBJ1-1; no clear D gene. The CDR3 spans 13 residues. V shed 7 bases and J shed 2 bases, with 11 bases lying between them. CDR1 and CDR2 from the germline V gene are SNHLY and FYNNEI.

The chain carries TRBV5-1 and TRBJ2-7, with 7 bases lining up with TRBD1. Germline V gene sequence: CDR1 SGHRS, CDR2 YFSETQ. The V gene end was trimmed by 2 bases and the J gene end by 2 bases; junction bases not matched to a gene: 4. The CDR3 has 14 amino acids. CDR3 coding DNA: TGCGCCAGCAGCTTCGACAGGGCCCCCTACGAGCAGTACTTC. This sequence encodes CASSFDRAPYEQYF.

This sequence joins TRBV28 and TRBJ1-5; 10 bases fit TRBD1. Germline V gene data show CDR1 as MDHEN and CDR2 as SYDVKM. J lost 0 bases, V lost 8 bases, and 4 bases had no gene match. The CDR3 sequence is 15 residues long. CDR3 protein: CASRGQGYSNQPQHF. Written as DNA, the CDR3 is TGTGCCAGCCGGGGACAGGGGTATAGCAATCAGCCCCAGCATTTT.

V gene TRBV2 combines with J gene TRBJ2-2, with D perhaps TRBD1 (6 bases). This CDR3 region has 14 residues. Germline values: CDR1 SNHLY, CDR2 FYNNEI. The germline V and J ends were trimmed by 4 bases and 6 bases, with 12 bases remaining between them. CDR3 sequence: CASSATGRAGELFF. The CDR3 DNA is TGTGCCAGCAGTGCCACAGGGCGGGCCGGGGAGCTGTTTTTT.

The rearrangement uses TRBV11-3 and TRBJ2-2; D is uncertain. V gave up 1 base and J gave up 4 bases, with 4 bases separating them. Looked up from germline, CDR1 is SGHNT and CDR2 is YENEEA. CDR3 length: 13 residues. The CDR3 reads CASSLGVTGELFF. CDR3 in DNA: TGTGCCAGCAGCTTAGGAGTCACCGGGGAGCTGTTTTTT.

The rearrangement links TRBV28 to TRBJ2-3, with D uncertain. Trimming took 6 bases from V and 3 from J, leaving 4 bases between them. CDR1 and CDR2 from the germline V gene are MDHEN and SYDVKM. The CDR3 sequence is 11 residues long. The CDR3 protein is CASRLTDTQYF. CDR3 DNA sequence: TGTGCCAGCAGGCTAACAGATACGCAGTATTTT.

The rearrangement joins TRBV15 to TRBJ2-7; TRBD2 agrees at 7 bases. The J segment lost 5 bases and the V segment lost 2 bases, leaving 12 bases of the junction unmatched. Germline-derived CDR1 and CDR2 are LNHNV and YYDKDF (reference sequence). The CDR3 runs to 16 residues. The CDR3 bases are TGTGCCACCAGCAGACTGAGGGAGGGACCCTTTAACGAGCAGTACTTC. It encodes CATSRLREGPFNEQYF. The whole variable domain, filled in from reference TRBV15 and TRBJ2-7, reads DAMVIQNPRYQVTQFGKPVTLSCSQTLNHNVMYWYQQKSSQAPKLLFHYYDKDFNNEADTPDNFQSRRPNTSFCFLDIRSPGLGDTAMYLCATSRLREGPFNEQYFGPGTRLTVT.

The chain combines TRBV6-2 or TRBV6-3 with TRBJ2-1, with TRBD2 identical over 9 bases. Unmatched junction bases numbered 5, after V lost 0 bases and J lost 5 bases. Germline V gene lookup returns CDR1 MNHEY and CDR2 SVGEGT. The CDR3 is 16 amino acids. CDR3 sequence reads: CASSYSGGGADNEQFF. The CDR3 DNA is TGTGCCAGCAGTTACTCCGGCGGGGGGGCCGACAATGAGCAGTTCTTC.

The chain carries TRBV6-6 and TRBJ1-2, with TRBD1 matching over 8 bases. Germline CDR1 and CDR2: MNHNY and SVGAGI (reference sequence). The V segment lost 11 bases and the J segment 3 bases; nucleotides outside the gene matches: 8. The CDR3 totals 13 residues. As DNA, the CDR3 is TGTGCCGCCGGGGGACAGGAATACTATGGCTACACCTTC. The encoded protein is CAAGGQEYYGYTF.

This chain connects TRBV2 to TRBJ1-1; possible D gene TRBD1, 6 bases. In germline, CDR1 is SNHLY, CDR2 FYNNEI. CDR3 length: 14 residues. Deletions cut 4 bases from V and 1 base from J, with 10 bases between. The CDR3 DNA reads TGTGCCAGCAGTGCCGACAGGACGAACACTGAAGCTTTCTTT. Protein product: CASSADRTNTEAFF. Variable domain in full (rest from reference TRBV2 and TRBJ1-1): EPEVTQTPSHQVTQMGQEVILRCVPISNHLYFYWYRQILGQKVEFLVSFYNNEISEKSEIFDDQFSVERPDGSNFTLKIRSTKLEDSAMYFCASSADRTNTEAFFGQGTRLTVV.

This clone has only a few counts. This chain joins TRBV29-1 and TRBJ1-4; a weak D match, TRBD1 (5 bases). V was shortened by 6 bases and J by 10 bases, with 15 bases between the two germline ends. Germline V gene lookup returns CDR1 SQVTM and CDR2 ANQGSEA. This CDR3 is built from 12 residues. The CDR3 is CSVRGQPGKLFF. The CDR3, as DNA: TGCAGCGTAAGAGGACAACCAGGAAAACTGTTTTTT. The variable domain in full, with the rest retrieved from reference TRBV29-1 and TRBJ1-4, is SAVISQKPSRDICQRGTSLTIQCQVDSQVTMMFWYRQQPGQSLTLIATANQGSEATYESGFVIDKFPISRPNLTFSTLTVSNMSPEDSSIYLCSVRGQPGKLFFGSGTQLSVL.

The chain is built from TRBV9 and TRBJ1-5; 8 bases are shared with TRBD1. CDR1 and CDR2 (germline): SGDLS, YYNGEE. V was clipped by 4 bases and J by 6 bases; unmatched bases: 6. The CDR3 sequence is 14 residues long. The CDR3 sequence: CASSPGQGSQPQHF. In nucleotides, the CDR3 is TGTGCCAGCAGCCCTGGACAGGGAAGTCAGCCCCAGCATTTT.

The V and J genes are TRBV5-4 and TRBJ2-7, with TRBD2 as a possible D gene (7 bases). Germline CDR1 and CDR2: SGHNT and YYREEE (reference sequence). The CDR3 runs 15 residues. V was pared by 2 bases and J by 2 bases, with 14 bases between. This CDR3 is CASSFSRGGAYEQYF. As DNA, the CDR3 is TGTGCCAGCAGCTTCTCTAGGGGGGGCGCCTACGAGCAGTACTTC.

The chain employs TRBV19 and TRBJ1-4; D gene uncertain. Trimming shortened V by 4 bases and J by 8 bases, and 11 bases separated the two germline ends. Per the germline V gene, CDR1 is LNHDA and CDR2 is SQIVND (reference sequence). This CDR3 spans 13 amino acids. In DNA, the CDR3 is TGTGCCAGTAGTAAGACCTGGAGGGAAAAACTGTTTTTT. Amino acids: CASSKTWREKLFF.

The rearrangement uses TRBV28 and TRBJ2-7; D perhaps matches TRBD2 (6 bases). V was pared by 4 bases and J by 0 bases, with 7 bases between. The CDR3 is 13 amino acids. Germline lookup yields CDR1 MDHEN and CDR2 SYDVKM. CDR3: CASSWDSSYEQYF. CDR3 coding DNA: TGTGCCAGCAGTTGGGACTCCTCCTACGAGCAGTACTTC.